The clone carrying this T cell receptor (beta chain) was picked up a small number of times. Its antigen is undetermined. This entry is derived from a study of regulatory T cells in long-lasting Graves disease. Regarding time point: persistent/refractory GD, antithyroid drugs over 5 years with positive TRAb. RNA extracted from PBMCs served as the sequencing template. Unmatched junction bases numbered 0, after V lost 0 bases and J lost 2 bases. The CDR3 runs 14 residues. Germline values: CDR1 DFQATT, CDR2 SNEGSKA (reference sequence). Study outcomes and limitations: Newly diagnosed disease favored TRBV20-1 and TRBJ2-1 over persistent disease.

In building TCR beta libraries, iRepertoire HTBI primers were used together with Arm-PCR of CDR3 regions. TCRdb used MiXCR to reprocess the multiplex PCR reads, holding one entry per CDR3 protein. This sample carries 390,000 or so distinct CDR3 sequences, 23% of them seen once, and the ten largest clones take 25% to 30%. Sequenced material: peripheral blood mononuclear cells (PBMCs), taken when the disease was refractory, from a patient treated with antithyroid drugs. This receptor was taken from a woman aged 40 to 50 with Graves disease. This rearrangement joins TRBV20-1 to TRBJ2-7; 11 bases agree with TRBD2. This CDR3 is CSARELAGAYEQYF. The DNA for the CDR3 is TGCAGTGCTAGAGAACTAGCGGGGGCCTACGAGCAGTACTTC.